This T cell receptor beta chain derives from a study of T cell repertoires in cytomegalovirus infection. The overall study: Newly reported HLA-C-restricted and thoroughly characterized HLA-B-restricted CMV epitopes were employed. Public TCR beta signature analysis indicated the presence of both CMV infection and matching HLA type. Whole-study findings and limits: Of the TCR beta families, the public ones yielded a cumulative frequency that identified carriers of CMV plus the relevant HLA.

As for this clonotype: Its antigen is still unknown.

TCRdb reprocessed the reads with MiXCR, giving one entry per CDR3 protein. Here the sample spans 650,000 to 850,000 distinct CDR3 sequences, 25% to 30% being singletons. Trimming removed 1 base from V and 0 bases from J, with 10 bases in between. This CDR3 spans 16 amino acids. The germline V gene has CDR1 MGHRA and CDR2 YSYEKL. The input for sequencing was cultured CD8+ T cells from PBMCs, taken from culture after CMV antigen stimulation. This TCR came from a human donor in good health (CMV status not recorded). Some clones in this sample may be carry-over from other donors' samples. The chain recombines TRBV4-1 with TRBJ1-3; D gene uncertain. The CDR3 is CASSQVPTASGNTIYF. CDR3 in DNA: TGCGCCAGCAGCCAAGTGCCAACCGCCTCTGGAAACACCATATATTTT.